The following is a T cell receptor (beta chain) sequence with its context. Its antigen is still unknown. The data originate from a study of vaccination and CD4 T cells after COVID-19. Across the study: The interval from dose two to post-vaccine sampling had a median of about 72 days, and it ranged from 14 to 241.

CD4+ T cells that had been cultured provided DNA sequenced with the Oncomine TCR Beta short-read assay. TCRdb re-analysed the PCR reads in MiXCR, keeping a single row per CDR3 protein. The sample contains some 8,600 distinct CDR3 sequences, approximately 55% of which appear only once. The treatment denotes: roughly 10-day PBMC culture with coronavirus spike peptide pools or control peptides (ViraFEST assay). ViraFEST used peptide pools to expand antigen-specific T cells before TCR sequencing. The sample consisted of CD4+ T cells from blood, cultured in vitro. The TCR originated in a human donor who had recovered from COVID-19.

Here the CDR3 reads CASSFWRKISYNEQFF. CDR3 bases: TGTGCCAGCAGCTTTTGGAGGAAGATCTCCTACAATGAGCAGTTCTTC. The chain employs TRBV5-6 and TRBJ2-1; D is perhaps TRBD2 (5 bases). CDR1 is SGHDT, CDR2 YYEEEE, per germline. V lost 2 bases, J lost 0 bases, and 12 bases lay in between. The CDR3 runs 16 residues.